This T cell receptor beta chain was sequenced for a study of control samples from healthy donors and cancer patients. The CDR3 length is 13 residues. The V end lost 3 bases, the J end lost 3 bases, and 9 bases lay between the germline ends. The germline V gene has CDR1 MNHEY and CDR2 SMNVEV (reference sequence). Method: immunoSEQ multiplex PCR; TCRdb's copy keeps in-frame clones and lacks some. The repertoire holds about 150,000 clones, with approximately 94% as singletons. The sequencing input was blood. The chain combines TRBV27 with TRBJ2-7, with no clear D. The source is a man between 18 and 35 years old in good health. In nucleotides, the CDR3 is TGTGCCAGCAGTTTGAACAGTAACTACGAGCAGTACTTC. This encodes CASSLNSNYEQYF.